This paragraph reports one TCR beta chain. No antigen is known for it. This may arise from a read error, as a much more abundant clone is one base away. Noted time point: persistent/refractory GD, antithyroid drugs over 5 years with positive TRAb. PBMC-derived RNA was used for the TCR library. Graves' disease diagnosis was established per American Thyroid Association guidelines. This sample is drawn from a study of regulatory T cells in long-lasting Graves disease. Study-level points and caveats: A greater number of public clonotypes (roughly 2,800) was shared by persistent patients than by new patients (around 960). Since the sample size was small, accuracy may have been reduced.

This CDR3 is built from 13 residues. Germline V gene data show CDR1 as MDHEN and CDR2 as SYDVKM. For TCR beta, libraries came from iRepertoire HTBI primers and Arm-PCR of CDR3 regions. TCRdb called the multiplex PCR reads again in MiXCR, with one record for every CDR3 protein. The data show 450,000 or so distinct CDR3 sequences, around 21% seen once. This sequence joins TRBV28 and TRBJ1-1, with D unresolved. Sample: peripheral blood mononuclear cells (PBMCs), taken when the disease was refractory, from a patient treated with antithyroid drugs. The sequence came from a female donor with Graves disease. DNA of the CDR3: TGTGTCAGCGGCGTCGAGGTAGGGACTGAAGCTTTCTTT. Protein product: CVSGVEVGTEAFF.